The T cell receptor beta chain under discussion was sequenced for a study of T cells expressing NK-cell markers. Study overall: Sorted CD3+CD56+NKG2C+, CD3+CD56+NKG2C- and CD3+CD56-NKG2C+ T-cell subsets were beta-chain profiled. The authors sequenced eight donors, of whom seven were HCMV-seropositive and one was seronegative. Study-wide results and limits: These clonotypes, the leaders elsewhere, also led the CD3+CD56-NKG2C+ fraction in a few donors. Evidence did not settle whether expanded NKG2C+ T cell clones targeted HCMV.

A note on this clonotype: As yet, its antigen is unknown.

One entry per CDR3 protein, without DNA, is what TCRdb gives after re-calling the 5' RACE reads. Across about 460,000 distinct CDR3 sequences, the top ten clones capture about 1.5% of the sample. The CDR3 extends over 11 amino acids. Germline CDR1 and CDR2: SGHAT and FQNNGV. The sequence was obtained from a woman aged 45-60 years in good health. The chain has TRBV11-2 and TRBJ2-1. Material: blood T cells: a sorted CD56 or NKG2C T cell subset, CD4+ or CD8+ T cells, or bulk PBMC T cells (not recorded which). The chain's CDR3 is CASSDTAEQFF.